This record concerns one TCR beta chain sequence. Its cognate antigen has yet to be identified. Qualities for individual bases were not recorded, and no much larger clone is one base off. The CDR3 sequence holds 15 residues, the cysteine and phenylalanine included. Kept here is only the CDR3 DNA, which spans 45 bases and is read in frame from base 1. CDR1 and CDR2, per the germline V gene, are SGHTA and FQGNSA. From V the trimming removes 5 bases and from J it removes 6 bases, while the gene matches leave 7 bases of the junction unaccounted for. This specimen belongs to a study of Ad26.COV2.S vaccination and SARS-CoV-2 variants (TCRdb year 2021). In terms of the full investigation: Donors in the vaccine arm were drawn from COV1001, a phase I-IIa trial of Ad26.COV2.S in healthy adults that was multicentre, randomized, double-blind and placebo-controlled. Dosing of Ad26.COV2.S was intramuscular, at either 5x10^10 or 1x10^11 viral particles, delivered as one shot or as two shots spaced 56 days apart. TCRbeta repertoire sequencing was used to assess the specificity and breadth of SARS-CoV-2-reactive T cell receptors after Ad26.COV2.S vaccination. A total of 32 samples were included in the TCR-sequenced set, comprising approximately 20 Ad26.COV2.S vaccine recipients, 5 placebo recipients and 8 SARS-CoV-2 convalescent individuals. Participants in the trial were split at random into five groups of five each, receiving low-dose or high-dose Ad26.COV2.S once or twice, or else placebo on both occasions. Investigators remained blinded to trial group allocation during experiments and outcome assessment.

TCRbeta CDR3 regions were sequenced with the immunoSEQ Assay. After extraction, genomic DNA underwent amplification by bias-controlled multiplex PCR, followed by high-throughput sequencing. Under the source paper's analysis protocol: To quantify the absolute abundance of each unique TCRbeta CDR3 region, sequences were collapsed and filtered. T cell fraction was estimated by normalizing TCRbeta template counts to usable DNA, which was measured by amplifying reference genes present in all nucleated cells. Repertoire TCRs were annotated as SARS-CoV-2-specific when V gene, CDR3 amino acid sequence and J gene were exactly matched to a known reactive TCR set. MIRA supplied the reference SARS-CoV-2 TCR set, which was filtered for enrichment in COVID-19-positive ImmuneCODE repertoires so that public or cross-reactive TCRs were removed. Using the MIRA antigens, annotated TCRs were further analysed by specific ORF or by position within an ORF. Depth was the summed frequency of annotated unique rearrangements, while breadth was defined as annotated unique rearrangements over total unique productive rearrangements. Group comparisons of TCR breadth used two-sided Wilcoxon rank-sum tests. This immuneACCESS table, as held by TCRdb, lists in-frame sequences with V and J called but not all clones. Of the missing ones, under half trace to an unresolved V gene in checked studies; the others have no known cause. The D gene and trimming were derived from the DNA, and the V and J assignments and clone size from that table. The sample table contains around 450,000 clones; only one count was recorded for 80% to 90% of them. The top ten constitute just over 2.5% of the sample.

Sample treatment or condition, as interpreted from the label and publication: 19 received Ad26.COV2.S at low or high dose, single or two shots; 5 received placebo; per-sample allocation not given. Repertoires of vaccine and placebo recipients were sequenced from samples taken on day 63 after the first injection. Cohort 1b enrolled 25 or so adults aged 18-55 years at a single site in Boston, USA, between 29 July and 7 August 2020. Ad26.COV2.S consisted of a replication-incompetent adenovirus type 26 vector by which a prefusion-stabilized SARS-CoV-2 spike protein from the original Wuhan strain was expressed. General findings and caveats noted by the study authors: Vaccine and placebo recipients had similar non-spike TCR breadth, a finding consistent with the vaccine containing only spike. After vaccination, substantial breadth of spike-specific CD8+ and CD4+ T cell responses was reported. According to the authors, total T cell responses may have been underestimated by the TCR breadth and depth analyses. Spike-specific TCR breadth was higher in Ad26.COV2.S recipients than in placebo recipients (P = 0.0014). The study lacked the statistical power to compare responses across vaccine doses or regimens.

The clonotype was recovered from a person between 18 and 60 years old who received the Ad26.COV2.S COVID-19 vaccine or a placebo. The sample in question was peripheral blood, obtained in a trial of Ad26.COV2.S vaccine versus placebo. This receptor chain uses TRBV7-2 and TRBJ1-5; the central 10 bases match TRBD1. The sequenced DNA is TGTGCCAGCAGCGTTAGACAGGGGGCGGGTCAGCCCCAGCATTTT. Translated, it gives CASSVRQGAGQPQHF.